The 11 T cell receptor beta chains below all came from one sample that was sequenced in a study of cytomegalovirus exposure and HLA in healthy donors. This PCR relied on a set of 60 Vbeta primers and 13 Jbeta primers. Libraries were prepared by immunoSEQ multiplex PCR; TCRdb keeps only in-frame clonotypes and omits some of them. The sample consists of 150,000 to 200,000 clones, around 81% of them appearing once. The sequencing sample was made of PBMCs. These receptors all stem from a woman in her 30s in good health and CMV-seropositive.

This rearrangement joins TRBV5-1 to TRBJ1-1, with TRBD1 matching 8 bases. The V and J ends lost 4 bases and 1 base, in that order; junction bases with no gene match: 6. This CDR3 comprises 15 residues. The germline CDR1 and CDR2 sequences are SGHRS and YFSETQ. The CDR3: CASSPWTGTNTEAFF. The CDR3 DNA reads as TGCGCCAGCAGCCCGTGGACAGGGACGAACACTGAAGCTTTCTTT. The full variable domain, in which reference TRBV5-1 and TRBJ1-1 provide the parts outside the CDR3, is KAGVTQTPRYLIKTRGQQVTLSCSPISGHRSVSWYQQTPGQGLQFLFEYFSETQRNKGNFPGRFSGRQFSNSRSEMNVSTLELGDSALYLCASSPWTGTNTEAFFGQGTRLTVV.

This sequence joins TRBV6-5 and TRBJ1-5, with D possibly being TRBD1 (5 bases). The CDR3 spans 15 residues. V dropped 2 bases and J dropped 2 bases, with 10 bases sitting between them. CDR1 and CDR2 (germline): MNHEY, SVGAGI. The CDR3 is CASSYRTPGNQPQHF. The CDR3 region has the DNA TGTGCCAGCAGTTACAGGACACCAGGCAATCAGCCCCAGCATTTT.

CDR3: CATSKYRGPNTEAFF. CDR3 DNA: TGTGCCACCAGCAAGTACAGGGGGCCGAACACTGAAGCTTTCTTT. The chain carries TRBV15 and TRBJ1-1, with 9 bases aligning to TRBD1. The length of the CDR3 is 15 residues. V trimming: 4 bases; J trimming: 1 base; junction bases outside the gene matches: 4. Germline CDR1 is LNHNV and CDR2 is YYDKDF (reference sequence).

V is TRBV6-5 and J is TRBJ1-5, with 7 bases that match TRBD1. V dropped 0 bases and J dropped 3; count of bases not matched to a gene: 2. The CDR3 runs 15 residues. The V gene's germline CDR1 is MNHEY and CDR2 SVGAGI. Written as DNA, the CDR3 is TGTGCCAGCAGTTACTCACAGGGGAACAATCAGCCCCAGCATTTT. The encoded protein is CASSYSQGNNQPQHF.

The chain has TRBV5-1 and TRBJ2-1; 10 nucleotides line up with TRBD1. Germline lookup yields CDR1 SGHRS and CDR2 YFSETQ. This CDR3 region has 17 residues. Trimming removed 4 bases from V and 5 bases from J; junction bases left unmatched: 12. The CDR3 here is CASSPNPRTGGNNEQFF. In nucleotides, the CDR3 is TGCGCCAGCAGCCCGAATCCGAGGACAGGGGGGAACAATGAGCAGTTCTTC. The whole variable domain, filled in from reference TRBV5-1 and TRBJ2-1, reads KAGVTQTPRYLIKTRGQQVTLSCSPISGHRSVSWYQQTPGQGLQFLFEYFSETQRNKGNFPGRFSGRQFSNSRSEMNVSTLELGDSALYLCASSPNPRTGGNNEQFFGPGTRLTVL.

The CDR3 region has the DNA TGTGCCACCAGCGAGGGCTACGAGCAGTACTTC. This encodes CATSEGYEQYF. The gene calls are TRBV15 and TRBJ2-7; D might be TRBD2 (5 bases). The CDR3 sequence is 11 residues long. Germline CDR1 is LNHNV and CDR2 is YYDKDF (reference sequence). V dropped 5 bases and J dropped 3 bases, with 5 bases sitting between them.

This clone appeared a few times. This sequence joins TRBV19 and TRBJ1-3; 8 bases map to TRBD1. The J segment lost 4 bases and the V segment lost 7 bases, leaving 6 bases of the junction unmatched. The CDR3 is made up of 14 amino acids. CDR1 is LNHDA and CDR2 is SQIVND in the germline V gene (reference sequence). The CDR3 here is CASIQGAGGNTIYF. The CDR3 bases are TGTGCCAGTATTCAGGGGGCAGGAGGAAACACCATATATTTT. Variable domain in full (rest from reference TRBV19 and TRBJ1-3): DGGITQSPKYLFRKEGQNVTLSCEQNLNHDAMYWYRQDPGQGLRLIYYSQIVNDFQKGDIAEGYSVSREKKESFPLTVTSAQKNPTAFYLCASIQGAGGNTIYFGEGSWLTVV.

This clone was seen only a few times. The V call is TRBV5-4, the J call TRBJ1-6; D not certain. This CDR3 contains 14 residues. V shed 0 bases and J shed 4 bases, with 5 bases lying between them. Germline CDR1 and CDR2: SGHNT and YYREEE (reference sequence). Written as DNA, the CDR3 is TGTGCCAGCAGCTTGGACAGTTATAATTCACCCCTCCACTTT. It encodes CASSLDSYNSPLHF.

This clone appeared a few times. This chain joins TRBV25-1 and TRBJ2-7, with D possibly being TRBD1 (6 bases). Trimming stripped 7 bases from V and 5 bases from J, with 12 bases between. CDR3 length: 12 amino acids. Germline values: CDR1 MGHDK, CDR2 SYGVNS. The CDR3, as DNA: TGTGCCAGCACGGGACAAGGGAACGAGCAGTACTTC. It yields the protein CASTGQGNEQYF.

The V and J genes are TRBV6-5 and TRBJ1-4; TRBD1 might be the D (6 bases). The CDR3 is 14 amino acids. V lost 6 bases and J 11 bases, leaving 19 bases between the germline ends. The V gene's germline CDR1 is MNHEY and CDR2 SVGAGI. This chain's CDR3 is CASSTEGGRLKLFF. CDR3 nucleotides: TGTGCCAGCAGCACTGAGGGGGGGAGGTTGAAACTGTTTTTT.

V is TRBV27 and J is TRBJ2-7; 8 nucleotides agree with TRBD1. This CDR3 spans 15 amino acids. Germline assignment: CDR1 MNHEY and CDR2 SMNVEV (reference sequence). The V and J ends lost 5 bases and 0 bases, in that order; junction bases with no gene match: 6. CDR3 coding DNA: TGTGCCAGCAGTCGGACAGGGTCCAGCTCCTACGAGCAGTACTTC. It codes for CASSRTGSSSYEQYF.